This TCR beta chain was identified in a study of blood T cell repertoires in COVID-19. As for the study in general: Italy, Spain and the United States were the sources of the convalescent and acute COVID-19 samples. Sources were T cells, B-cell-depleted T cells, or PBMCs; the material itself was cDNA or gDNA.

The CDR3 runs 16 residues. V lost 0 bases to trimming and J lost 5 bases; unmatched junction nucleotides: 0. Germline CDR1 and CDR2: KGHSH and LQKENI. Sequencing was performed with immunoSEQ multiplex PCR; in TCRdb, only in-frame clones are kept and a portion is missing. The data show more than 140,000 clones, around 80% seen once. V usage is TRBV18 and J usage is TRBJ2-3; 15 bases agree with TRBD2. The receptor comes from a woman aged 45-60 years in a cohort sampled during active or convalescent COVID-19. Sequencing input: peripheral blood. CDR3 protein: CASSPPGLAGGDTQYF. The CDR3 nucleotides are TGTGCCAGCTCACCACCGGGACTAGCGGGGGGAGATACGCAGTATTTT.